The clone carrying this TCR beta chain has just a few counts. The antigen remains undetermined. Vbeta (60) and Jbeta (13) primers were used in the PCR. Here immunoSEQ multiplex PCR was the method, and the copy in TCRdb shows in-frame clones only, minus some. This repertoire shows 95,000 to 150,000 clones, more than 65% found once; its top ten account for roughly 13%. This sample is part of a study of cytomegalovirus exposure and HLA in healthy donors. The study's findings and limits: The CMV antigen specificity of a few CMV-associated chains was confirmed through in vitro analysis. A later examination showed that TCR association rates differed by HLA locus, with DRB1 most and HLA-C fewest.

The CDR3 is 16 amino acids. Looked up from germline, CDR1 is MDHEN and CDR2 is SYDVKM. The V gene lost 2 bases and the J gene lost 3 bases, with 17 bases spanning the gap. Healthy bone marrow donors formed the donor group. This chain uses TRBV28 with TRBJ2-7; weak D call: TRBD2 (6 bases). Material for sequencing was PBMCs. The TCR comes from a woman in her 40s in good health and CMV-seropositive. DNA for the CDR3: TGTGCCAGCAGTTTACCTGACTCGCGGGGTAACTACGAGCAGTACTTC. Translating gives CASSLPDSRGNYEQYF. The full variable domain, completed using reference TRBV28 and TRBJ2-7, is DVKVTQSSRYLVKRTGEKVFLECVQDMDHENMFWYRQDPGLGLRLIYFSYDVKMKEKGDIPEGYSVSREKKERFSLILESASTNQTSMYLCASSLPDSRGNYEQYFGPGTRLTVT.